This T cell receptor (beta chain) was obtained from a study of control samples from healthy donors and cancer patients. This CDR3 spans 14 amino acids. Germline CDR1 SNHLY, CDR2 FYNNEI. Trimming cost V 2 bases and J 4 bases, with 11 bases left between them. The table came from immunoSEQ multiplex PCR; TCRdb's copy has only in-frame clones and leaves some out. The sample includes 390,000 or so clones, around 90% of them seen just once. Sample: PBMCs. The chain uses TRBV2 and TRBJ1-2; D is perhaps TRBD1 (6 bases). The clonotype originates from a man in his forties or fifties with head and neck cancer. CDR3 sequence (DNA): TGTGCCAGCAGTGAAACGGACAGAGGCTATGGCTACACCTTC. It codes for CASSETDRGYGYTF. The full variable domain, with the rest looked up from reference TRBV2 and TRBJ1-2, is EPEVTQTPSHQVTQMGQEVILRCVPISNHLYFYWYRQILGQKVEFLVSFYNNEISEKSEIFDDQFSVERPDGSNFTLKIRSTKLEDSAMYFCASSETDRGYGYTFGSGTRLTVV.